The clone carrying this T cell receptor beta chain came up a few times. Its antigen remains unknown. The data originate from a study of graft-versus-host responses after intestinal transplantation. Turning to the study itself: The transplants performed in recipients were multivisceral, liver-intestinal, or isolated intestinal. Overall study results and limits: Declining HvG levels early post-transplant were linked to peak circulating GvH clone levels. Allografts carried high graft-versus-host to host-versus-graft clonal ratios in patients having graft-donor T cell macrochimerism. GvH clones detected in recipient marrow included some appearing first in ileum or blood.

TCRdb's table, derived via immunoSEQ multiplex PCR, lists solely in-frame clones and lacks some. This repertoire shows about 98,000 clones, roughly 83% found once; its top ten account for 1.4%. CDR3 length: 13 amino acids. CDR1 and CDR2 (germline): MDHEN, SYDVKM. Between the trimmed V and J ends, which lost 5 bases and 7 bases, there was a span of 14 bases. Specimen: PBMCs, collected 255 days after intestinal transplant. This receptor was taken from a human patient who received an intestinal transplant, so some T cells may come from the graft donor. The chain links TRBV28 to TRBJ1-1; tentative D call: TRBD1 (5 bases). Here the CDR3 reads CASSATVISEAFF. The CDR3 nucleotides read TGTGCCAGCAGTGCGACAGTAATAAGTGAAGCTTTCTTT.